One and the same sample provided the 14 T cell receptor beta chains below, sequenced in a study of blood T cell repertoires in COVID-19 (TCRdb year 2020). To prepare the library, the immunoSEQ multiplex PCR assay was applied. As stored in TCRdb, this immuneACCESS dataset retains in-frame rearrangements with V and J assigned. A fraction of the clones does not appear; measured against another copy, unresolved V genes explain less than half of the discrepancy, and the remainder lacks a known reason. The sample table shows approximately 50,000 clones, and approximately 85% are seen once. Approximately 6.9% of the sample lies in the top ten. The sequencing sample was made of peripheral blood. The receptors were gathered from a man in his 60s with acute or convalescent COVID-19.

This clone appeared once. The CDR3 DNA reads TGTGCCTGGAGTGTAAACAGGGGGTATGGCTACACCTTC. It codes for CAWSVNRGYGYTF. The V call is TRBV30, the J call TRBJ1-2; 8 bases are a match to TRBD1. The V segment lost 0 bases and the J segment 5 bases; nucleotides outside the gene matches: 2. Looked up from germline, CDR1 is GTSNPN and CDR2 is SVGIG (reference sequence). This CDR3 is built from 13 residues.

The CDR3 spells CASSDTHRGGETQYF. CDR3 DNA: TGTGCCAGCAGCGATACTCACAGGGGAGGAGAGACCCAGTACTTC. The chain carries TRBV7-9 and TRBJ2-5; D is perhaps TRBD1 (7 bases). The CDR3 consists of 15 residues. Looked up from germline, CDR1 is SEHNR and CDR2 is FQNEAQ (reference sequence). The V and J ends lost 5 bases and 4 bases respectively, with 17 bases between them.

This clone was seen once. This chain connects TRBV7-8 to TRBJ2-4; D unclear. Germline CDR1 and CDR2: SGHVS and FQNEAQ. The CDR3 runs to 15 residues. Trimming pared 4 bases from V and 8 bases from J, leaving 18 bases between. DNA for the CDR3: TGTGCCAGCAGCTCCACTCAGGCTTCGTGGGACATTCAGTACTTC. Translated: CASSSTQASWDIQYF.

The chain carries TRBV9 and TRBJ1-2; the match to TRBD1 covers 8 bases. V shed 4 bases, J shed 6 bases, and the junction held 8 bases outside the gene matches. Germline V gene sequence: CDR1 SGDLS, CDR2 YYNGEE. CDR3 length equals 14 residues. CDR3 nucleotide sequence: TGTGCCAGCAGCTACTGGACAGGGAGCGATGGCTACACCTTC. Amino acids: CASSYWTGSDGYTF.

The chain combines TRBV7-9 with TRBJ2-7; tentative D call: TRBD1 (5 bases). This CDR3 is 17 amino acids long. Per the germline V gene, CDR1 is SEHNR and CDR2 is FQNEAQ (reference sequence). The germline V and J ends were trimmed by 1 base and 0 bases, with 16 bases remaining between them. The CDR3: CASSLVGWGRPSYEQYF. The DNA of the CDR3 is TGTGCCAGCAGCTTAGTCGGTTGGGGCAGGCCCTCCTACGAGCAGTACTTC. Drawing the rest from reference TRBV7-9 and TRBJ2-7, the complete variable domain is DTGVSQNPRHKITKRGQNVTFRCDPISEHNRLYWYRQTLGQGPEFLTYFQNEAQLEKSRLLSDRFSAERPKGSFSTLEIQRTEQGDSAMYLCASSLVGWGRPSYEQYFGPGTRLTVT.

V and J are TRBV6-5 and TRBJ2-2; TRBD2 matches at 7 bases. The CDR3 is 15 amino acids. With V trimmed by 6 bases and J by 4 bases, 8 bases remained unmatched. The germline V gene encodes CDR1 MNHEY and CDR2 SVGAGI. The CDR3 is CASSPGLVGTGELFF. The CDR3 coding sequence is TGTGCCAGCAGCCCAGGACTAGTGGGCACCGGGGAGCTGTTTTTT.

The chain couples TRBV24-1 to TRBJ2-2, with a tentative D call TRBD2 (6 bases). The CDR3 has 15 amino acids. Trimming pared 9 bases from V and 1 base from J, leaving 14 bases between. CDR1 KGHDR and CDR2 SFDVKD come from the germline V gene. The CDR3 protein is CATRGTLGNTGELFF. CDR3 coding DNA: TGTGCCACCCGCGGGACTCTCGGGAACACCGGGGAGCTGTTTTTT.

The V and J genes are TRBV19 and TRBJ1-4, with D uncertain. CDR1 and CDR2 (germline): LNHDA, SQIVND (reference sequence). V gave up 7 bases and J gave up 7 bases, with 16 bases separating them. The CDR3 loop spans 14 amino acids. As DNA, the CDR3 is TGTGCCAGTACCCGCCGAGGGCTTGCTGAAAAACTGTTTTTT. Translation: CASTRRGLAEKLFF. The entire variable domain, with the rest obtained from reference TRBV19 and TRBJ1-4, is as follows: DGGITQSPKYLFRKEGQNVTLSCEQNLNHDAMYWYRQDPGQGLRLIYYSQIVNDFQKGDIAEGYSVSREKKESFPLTVTSAQKNPTAFYLCASTRRGLAEKLFFGSGTQLSVL.

The chain employs TRBV28 and TRBJ1-2, with 11 bases that match TRBD1. J lost 1 base, V lost 6 bases, and 10 bases had no gene match. The CDR3 is 17 residues long. Germline V gene data show CDR1 as MDHEN and CDR2 as SYDVKM. This CDR3 reads CASSPLGTGGDNYGYTF. The CDR3 DNA reads TGTGCCAGCAGCCCCCTAGGGACAGGGGGGGATAACTATGGCTACACCTTC.

The genes are TRBV28 and TRBJ1-2, with 9 nucleotides matching TRBD1. The CDR3 loop spans 13 amino acids. Germline V lookup: CDR1 MDHEN, CDR2 SYDVKM. The junction had 3 bases not matched to a gene; V was cut back by 7 bases and J by 3 bases. CDR3 coding DNA: TGTGCCAGCACCACAGGGGGCCACTATGGCTACACCTTC. Translating it yields CASTTGGHYGYTF.

The V and J genes are TRBV28 and TRBJ2-7, with D perhaps matching TRBD1 (5 bases). Deletions cut 8 bases from V and 4 bases from J, with 12 bases between. Germline CDR1 MDHEN, CDR2 SYDVKM. The CDR3 sequence is 12 residues long. CDR3 sequence reads: CASSTATYEQYF. CDR3 nucleotides: TGTGCCAGCTCGACAGCTACATACGAGCAGTACTTC.

The CDR3 spells CSSGAAGGEEQFF. The CDR3 DNA reads as TGCAGCTCCGGTGCGGCGGGAGGGGAGGAGCAGTTCTTC. The chain is built from TRBV29-1 and TRBJ2-1, with TRBD2 matching over 9 bases. The CDR3 has 13 residues. Losses at the gene ends were 8 bases for V and 10 bases for J; bases not matched to a gene: 12. Germline values: CDR1 SQVTM, CDR2 ANQGSEA.

This chain uses TRBV5-1 with TRBJ2-7; 7 positions agree with TRBD2. The CDR3 sequence is 15 residues long. The germline gives CDR1 SGHRS, CDR2 YFSETQ. Trimming took 3 bases from V and 6 from J; bases not matched to a gene: 12. Written as DNA, the CDR3 is TGCGCCAGCAGCTATCCCGAAGCGGGAATTAGCGAGCAGTACTTC. This translates into CASSYPEAGISEQYF.

V and J are TRBV6-5 and TRBJ2-7, with a tentative D call TRBD1 (6 bases). Germline CDR1 and CDR2: MNHEY and SVGAGI. The CDR3 sequence is 11 residues long. Trimming cost V 8 bases and J 4 bases, with 9 bases left between them. The CDR3 loop is CASPGQYEQYF. The CDR3 nucleotides are TGTGCCAGCCCTGGACAGTACGAGCAGTACTTC.